The rows below give T cell receptor beta chains drawn from one sample of a study of tumor and adjacent non-tumor tissue in lung cancer. TCRdb recomputed calls from the multiplex PCR reads with MiXCR, one row per CDR3 protein. Found here are tens of thousands of distinct CDR3 sequences, approximately 68% of them singletons; the top ten hold 25% to 35%. Sequencing used distant non-tumor lung tissue. These receptors all stem from a woman aged 45-65 years with non-small cell lung cancer. The CDR3 runs from the conserved cysteine through the conserved F or W. The order of the fields is CDR3 protein, CDR3 DNA, V gene, J gene, clone size, CDR3 length, D gene. A D gene is named only where the DNA matches it firmly. The size field is filled for only some rows; it gives once, few, many or a size class.

CASSFFLRTSNTGELFF,TGTGCCAGCAGTTTTTTTTTGAGGACTAGCAACACCGGGGAGCTGTTTTTT,TRBV12-3/TRBV12-4,TRBJ2-2,many,17,TRBD2
CASSRQGRETQFF,TGTGCTAGCAGCCGACAGGGCCGGGAGACCCAGTTCTTC,TRBV6-5,TRBJ2-1,once,13,.
CSVTPNSPGELFF,TGCAGCGTTACCCCCAACAGTCCCGGGGAGCTGTTTTTT,TRBV29-1,TRBJ2-2,.,13,.
CASSPMAGGLIDTQYF,TGTGCAAGCAGCCCCATGGCGGGAGGTCTCATAGATACGCAGTATTTT,TRBV5-5,TRBJ2-3,once,16,TRBD2
CASSPQDLSWELFF,TGTGCCAGCAGCCCCCAGGACTTATCCTGGGAGCTGTTTTTT,TRBV11-2,TRBJ2-2,.,14,.
CASSQGQGADYTGELFF,TGTGCCAGCAGCCAGGGACAGGGGGCGGATTACACCGGGGAGCTGTTTTTT,TRBV4-2,TRBJ2-2,many,17,TRBD1
CASGLASGRAYEQYF,TGTGCCAGCGGTTTGGCTAGCGGGAGGGCCTACGAGCAGTACTTC,TRBV28,TRBJ2-7,.,15,TRBD2
CATSADREEIYNEQFF,TGTGCCACTAGCGCCGACAGGGAGGAAATCTACAATGAGCAGTTCTTC,TRBV5-6,TRBJ2-1,.,16,.
CASSSEMGETQYF,TGTGCCAGCAGCTCAGAGATGGGGGAGACCCAGTACTTC,TRBV7-9,TRBJ2-5,many,13,.
CASSPTASSSNQPQHF,TGTGCCAGCAGCCCCACTGCCAGCTCTTCCAATCAGCCCCAGCATTTT,TRBV28,TRBJ1-5,.,16,.
CSGRTGAEQYF,TGCAGCGGGAGGACAGGGGCCGAGCAGTACTTC,TRBV29-1,TRBJ2-7,many,11,TRBD1
CASSASGTGGHNELLF,TGTGCCAGCAGTGCATCCGGGACAGGGGGACACAATGAGTTGTTATTC,TRBV6-1,TRBJ2-1,.,16,TRBD1
CASSQDPGYRAHNEQVF,TGCGCCAGCAGCCAAGACCCAGGGTATCGAGCCCACAATGAGCAGGTCTTC,TRBV4-1,TRBJ2-1,.,17,.
CASSLGLNQPQHF,TGTGCCAGCAGCTTAGGCCTAAATCAGCCCCAGCATTTT,TRBV7-9,TRBJ1-5,few,13,.
CASDQGNTEELLF,TGTGCCAGCGATCAGGGGAACACCGAGGAGCTGCTTTTT,TRBV11-2,TRBJ2-2,.,13,.
CASRGQGTIEKLFF,TGTGCCAGCAGAGGACAGGGGACTATTGAAAAACTGTTTTTT,TRBV28,TRBJ1-4,once,14,TRBD1
CASSQARWETQYF,TGCGCCAGCAGCCAAGCACGATGGGAGACCCAGTACTTC,TRBV4-3,TRBJ2-5,many,13,.
CVNSFPGGQHTIYF,TGTGTCAACAGCTTCCCAGGGGGCCAACACACCATATATTTT,TRBV5-5,TRBJ1-3,.,14,TRBD1
CTSSRHHYRANTEAFF,TGCACCAGCAGCCGACATCATTACAGGGCGAACACTGAAGCTTTCTTT,TRBV4-1,TRBJ1-1,.,16,.
CPRSGDTSQETQYF,TGTCCCAGGAGTGGGGATACCAGCCAAGAGACCCAGTACTTC,TRBV12-3/TRBV12-4,TRBJ2-5,.,14,.
CSARRGDGELFF,TGCAGTGCCAGACGGGGTGACGGGGAGCTGTTTTTT,TRBV20-1,TRBJ2-2,.,12,.
CASSHAGGLGEQYF,TGCGCCAGCAGCCACGCGGGAGGGCTGGGCGAGCAGTACTTC,TRBV4-2,TRBJ2-7,.,14,TRBD2
CTSSMDSGSMDTQYF,TGTACCAGCAGCATGGATAGCGGGAGCATGGATACGCAGTATTTT,TRBV11-2,TRBJ2-3,.,15,TRBD2
CASILAGPGNQPQHF,TGTGCCAGCATCTTAGCGGGCCCAGGCAATCAGCCCCAGCACTTT,TRBV11-2,TRBJ1-5,.,15,.
CASRGGVNTEELFF,TGTGCCAGCAGAGGCGGCGTGAACACCGAGGAGCTGTTTTTT,TRBV12-3/TRBV12-4,TRBJ2-2,.,14,.
CSASGGTESYEEYF,TGCAGTGCATCGGGCGGGACAGAGTCATACGAGGAGTACTTC,TRBV20-1,TRBJ2-7,.,14,.
CASTRGVYEQYF,TGTGCCAGCACCCGTGGTGTGTACGAGCAGTACTTC,TRBV28,TRBJ2-7,many,12,.
CGGRGDVYNEQFF,TGCGGCGGGAGGGGAGACGTCTACAATGAGCAGTTCTTC,TRBV29-1,TRBJ2-1,.,13,TRBD2
CASSLSWAGFRGYEQYF,TGTGCCAGCAGTTTATCCTGGGCGGGATTTCGGGGCTACGAGCAGTACTTC,TRBV28,TRBJ2-7,.,17,.
CASSWGQGISNEQFF,TGCGCCAGCAGCTGGGGACAGGGAATAAGCAATGAGCAGTTCTTC,TRBV5-1,TRBJ2-1,few,15,TRBD1
CANLPAVGSPARSSYNEQFF,TGTGCCAACCTCCCGGCAGTCGGTTCCCCGGCTAGAAGCTCCTACAATGAGCAGTTCTTC,TRBV12-3/TRBV12-4,TRBJ2-1,once,20,.
CATLSLGTTDTHYF,TGTGCCACCCTCTCCCTAGGGACGACAGATACGCATTATTTT,TRBV6-5,TRBJ2-3,.,14,.
CASSNYGQGFYGYTF,TGTGCCAGCAGCAACTACGGACAGGGCTTCTATGGCTACACCTTC,TRBV13,TRBJ1-2,few,15,TRBD1
CASSLQGRSGKLFF,TGTGCCAGCAGCTTACAGGGGAGGTCCGGGAAACTGTTTTTT,TRBV13,TRBJ2-2,.,14,.
CTSSSGQAPYEQYF,TGTACCAGCAGCTCCGGACAGGCACCCTACGAGCAGTACTTC,TRBV11-3,TRBJ2-7,.,14,TRBD1